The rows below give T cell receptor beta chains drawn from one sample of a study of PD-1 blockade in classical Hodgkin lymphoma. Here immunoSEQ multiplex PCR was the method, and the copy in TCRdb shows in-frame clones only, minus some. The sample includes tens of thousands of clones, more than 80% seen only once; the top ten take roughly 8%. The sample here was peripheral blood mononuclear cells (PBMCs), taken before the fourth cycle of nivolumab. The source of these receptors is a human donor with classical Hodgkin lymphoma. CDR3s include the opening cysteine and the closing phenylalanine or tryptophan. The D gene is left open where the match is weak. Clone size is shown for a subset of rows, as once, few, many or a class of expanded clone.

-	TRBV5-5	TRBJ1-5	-	TGTGCCAGCAGCTTGATTTGGGATCAGCCCCAGCATTTT	CASSLIWDQPQHF
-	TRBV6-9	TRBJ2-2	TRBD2	TGTGCCAGCAGCGAAGCGGGAACGAACACCGGGGAGCTGTTTTTT	CASSEAGTNTGELFF
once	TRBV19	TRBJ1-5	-	TGTGCCAGTAGTATTCCCGGGGGTTGGAGCAATCAGCCCCAGCATTTT	CASSIPGGWSNQPQHF
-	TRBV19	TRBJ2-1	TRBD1	TGTGCCAGTAGATCCGGGACAGGGGGCCACAATGAGCAGTTCTTC	CASRSGTGGHNEQFF
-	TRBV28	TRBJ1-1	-	TGTGCCAGCAGACCCTGGGACAAGCTGAACACTGAAGCTTTCTTT	CASRPWDKLNTEAFF
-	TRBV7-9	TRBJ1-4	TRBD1	TGTGCCAGCAGCTTAGACTATCCGGACAGGGATGAAAAACTGTTTTTT	CASSLDYPDRDEKLFF
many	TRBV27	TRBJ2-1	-	TGTGCCAGCACCCTTGGCTATGAGCAGTTCTTC	CASTLGYEQFF
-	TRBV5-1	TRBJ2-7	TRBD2	TGCGCCAGCAGCTTGCTGGGACTAGCGGGGGAACGGTACGAGCAGTACTTC	CASSLLGLAGERYEQYF
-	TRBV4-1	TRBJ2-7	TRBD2	TGCGCCAGCAGCCAAGTCCTAGCGGGAGTTCCCGCTTACGAGCAGTACTTC	CASSQVLAGVPAYEQYF
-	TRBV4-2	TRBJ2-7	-	TGTGCCAGCAGCCAAGGGGGTGTTAGCGGTAATTCCTACGAGCAGTACTTC	CASSQGGVSGNSYEQYF
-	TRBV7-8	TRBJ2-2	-	TGTGCCAGCAGCCTAGTAGCGACTATTTCCACCGGGGAGCTGTTTTTT	CASSLVATISTGELFF
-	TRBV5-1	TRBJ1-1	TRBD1	TGCGCCAGCAGCTTGGGACAGGGGTTGACTGAAGCTTTCTTT	CASSLGQGLTEAFF
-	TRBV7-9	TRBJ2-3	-	TGTGCCAGCAGCTATGATACGCAGTATTTT	CASSYDTQYF
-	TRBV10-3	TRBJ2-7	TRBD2	TGTGCCACCAAGCACCCGGCGGGAGGGGGAGAGCAGTACTTC	CATKHPAGGGEQYF
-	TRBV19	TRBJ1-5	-	TGTGCCAGTAGTTCGGACAGCTATCAGCCCCAGCATTTT	CASSSDSYQPQHF
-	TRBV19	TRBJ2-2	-	TGTGCCAGTAGTATAGGGGCGTTCCTGGTTGCTAACACCGGGGAGCTGTTTTTT	CASSIGAFLVANTGELFF
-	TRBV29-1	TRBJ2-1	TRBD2	TGCAGCGTTGAAGTCCTAGCGGGAGAGGTGGAGCAGTTCTTC	CSVEVLAGEVEQFF
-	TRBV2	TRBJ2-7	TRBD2	TGTGCCAGCAGTGAAGCATATAGCGGGGGGGTATACGAGCAGTACTTC	CASSEAYSGGVYEQYF
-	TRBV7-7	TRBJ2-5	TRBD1	TGTGCCAGCAGCTTTGACAGGGTGGAGACCCAGTACTTC	CASSFDRVETQYF
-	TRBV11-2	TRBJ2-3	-	TGTGCCAGCAGCTTAGAGGTTTTGGGGACTAGCACAGATACGCAGTATTTT	CASSLEVLGTSTDTQYF